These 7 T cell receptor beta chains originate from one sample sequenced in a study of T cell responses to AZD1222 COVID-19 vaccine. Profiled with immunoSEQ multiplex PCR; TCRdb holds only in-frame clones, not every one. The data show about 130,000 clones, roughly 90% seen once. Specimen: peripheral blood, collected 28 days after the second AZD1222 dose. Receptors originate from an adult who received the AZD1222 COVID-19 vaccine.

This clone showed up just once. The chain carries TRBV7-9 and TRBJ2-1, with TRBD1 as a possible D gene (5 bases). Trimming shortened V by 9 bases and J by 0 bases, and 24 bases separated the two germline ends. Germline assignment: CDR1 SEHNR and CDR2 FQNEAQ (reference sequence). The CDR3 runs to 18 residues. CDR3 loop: CASRLGQPIGGSYNEQFF. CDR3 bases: TGTGCCAGTCGCCTCGGACAACCTATCGGTGGCTCCTACAATGAGCAGTTCTTC.

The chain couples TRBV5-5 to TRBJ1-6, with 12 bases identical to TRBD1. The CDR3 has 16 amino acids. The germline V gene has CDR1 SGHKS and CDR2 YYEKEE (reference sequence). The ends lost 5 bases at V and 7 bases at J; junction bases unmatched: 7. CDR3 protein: CASSQGQGARNSPLHF. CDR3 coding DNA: TGTGCCAGCAGTCAGGGACAGGGGGCGCGGAATTCACCCCTCCACTTT.

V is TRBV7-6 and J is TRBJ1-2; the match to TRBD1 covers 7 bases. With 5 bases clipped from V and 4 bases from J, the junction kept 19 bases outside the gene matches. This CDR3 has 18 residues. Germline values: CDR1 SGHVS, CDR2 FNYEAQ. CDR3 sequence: CASSPLKDRNIVLYGYTF. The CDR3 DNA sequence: TGTGCCAGCAGCCCCCTTAAGGACAGGAACATTGTACTCTATGGCTACACCTTC. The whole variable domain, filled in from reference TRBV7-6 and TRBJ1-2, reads GAGVSQSPRYKVTKRGQDVALRCDPISGHVSLYWYRQALGQGPEFLTYFNYEAQQDKSGLPNDRFSAERPEGSISTLTIQRTEQRDSAMYRCASSPLKDRNIVLYGYTFGSGTRLTVV.

CDR3 in amino acids: CASSLFRATNEKLFF. CDR3 nucleotide sequence: TGTGCCAGCAGTTTATTCCGGGCAACTAATGAAAAACTGTTTTTT. The rearrangement uses TRBV27 and TRBJ1-4, with unresolved D. Germline V gene data show CDR1 as MNHEY and CDR2 as SMNVEV (reference sequence). CDR3 length: 15 residues. V was clipped by 1 base and J by 0 bases, with 6 bases between them. Complete variable domain (other parts from reference TRBV27 and TRBJ1-4): EAQVTQNPRYLITVTGKKLTVTCSQNMNHEYMSWYRQDPGLGLRQIYYSMNVEVTDKGDVPEGYKVSRKEKRNFPLILESPSPNQTSLYFCASSLFRATNEKLFFGSGTQLSVL.

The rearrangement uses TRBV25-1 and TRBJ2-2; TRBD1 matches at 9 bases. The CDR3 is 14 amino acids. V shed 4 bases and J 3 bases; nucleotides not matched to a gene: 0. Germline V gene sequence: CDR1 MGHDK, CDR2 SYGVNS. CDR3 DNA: TGTGCCAGCAGTGGGACAGGGGACACCGGGGAGCTGTTTTTT. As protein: CASSGTGDTGELFF.

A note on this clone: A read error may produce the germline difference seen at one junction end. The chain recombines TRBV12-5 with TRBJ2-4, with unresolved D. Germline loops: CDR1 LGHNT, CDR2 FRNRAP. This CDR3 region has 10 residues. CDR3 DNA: TGTGCTAGTGGTCAGAAGGAGCTGAACTTC. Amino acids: CASGQKELNF.

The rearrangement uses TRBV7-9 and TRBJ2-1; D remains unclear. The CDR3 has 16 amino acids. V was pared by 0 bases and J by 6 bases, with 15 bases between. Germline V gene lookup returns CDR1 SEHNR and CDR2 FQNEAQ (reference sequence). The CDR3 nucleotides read TGTGCCAGCAGCTTAGCGGGCTATCAGAGGTCCAATGAGCAGTTCTTC. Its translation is CASSLAGYQRSNEQFF.